The source of this T cell receptor beta chain is a study of blood T cell repertoires in COVID-19. Study summary: Sample material is recorded as cDNA or gDNA derived from T cells, B-cell-depleted T cells, or PBMCs.

Germline V gene data show CDR1 as SGHRS and CDR2 as YFSETQ. Unmatched junction bases numbered 6, after V lost 3 bases and J lost 4 bases. The length of the CDR3 is 16 residues. Original handling: Quantification of nucleated cells was approximated via reference gene primer amplification. The assay was immunoSEQ multiplex PCR, and TCRdb's table has in-frame clones only and misses some. V and J calls and clone size are as listed in that table; D and trimming were resolved from the DNA. The table lists fewer than 350,000 clones, around 89% of them singletons, with roughly 5% in the top ten. Sequenced material: peripheral blood. The chain combines TRBV5-1 with TRBJ2-1; 11 nucleotides align to TRBD1. The sequence was obtained from a man aged 35 to 55 with acute or convalescent COVID-19. CDR3 residues: CASSSMGQGDYNEQFF. In DNA, the CDR3 is TGCGCCAGCAGCTCCATGGGACAGGGGGATTACAATGAGCAGTTCTTC.